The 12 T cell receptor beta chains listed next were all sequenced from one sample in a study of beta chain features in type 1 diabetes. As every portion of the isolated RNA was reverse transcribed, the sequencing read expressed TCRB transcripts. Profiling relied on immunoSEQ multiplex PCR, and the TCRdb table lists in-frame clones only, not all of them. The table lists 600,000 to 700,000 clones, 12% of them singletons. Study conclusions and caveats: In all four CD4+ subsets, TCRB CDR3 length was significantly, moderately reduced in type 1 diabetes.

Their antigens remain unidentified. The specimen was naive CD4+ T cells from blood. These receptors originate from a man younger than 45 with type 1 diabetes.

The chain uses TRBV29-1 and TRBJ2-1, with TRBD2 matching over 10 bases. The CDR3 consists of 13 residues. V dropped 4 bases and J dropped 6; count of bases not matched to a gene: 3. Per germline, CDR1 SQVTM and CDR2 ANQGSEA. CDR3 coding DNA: TGCAGCGTTGGGGGGACTAGCGTCAATGAGCAGTTCTTC. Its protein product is CSVGGTSVNEQFF.

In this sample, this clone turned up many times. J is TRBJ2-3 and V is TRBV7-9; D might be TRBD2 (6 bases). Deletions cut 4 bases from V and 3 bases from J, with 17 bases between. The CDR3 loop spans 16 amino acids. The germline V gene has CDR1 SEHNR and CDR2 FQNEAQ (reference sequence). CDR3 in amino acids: CASSWEAGLYTDTQYF. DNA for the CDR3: TGTGCCAGCAGCTGGGAAGCGGGTCTTTATACAGATACGCAGTATTTT.

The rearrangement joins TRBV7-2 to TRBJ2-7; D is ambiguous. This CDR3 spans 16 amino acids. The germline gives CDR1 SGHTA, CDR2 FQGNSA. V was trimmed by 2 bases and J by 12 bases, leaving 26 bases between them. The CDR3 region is CASSLNLVSATNDPYF. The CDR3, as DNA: TGTGCCAGCAGCTTAAATCTTGTATCGGCTACCAACGATCCGTACTTC.

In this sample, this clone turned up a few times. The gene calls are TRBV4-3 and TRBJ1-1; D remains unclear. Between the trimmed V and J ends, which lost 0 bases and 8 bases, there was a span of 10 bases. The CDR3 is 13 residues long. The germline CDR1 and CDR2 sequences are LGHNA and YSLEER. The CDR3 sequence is CASSQERQREAFF. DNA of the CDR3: TGCGCCAGCAGCCAAGAACGCCAGAGAGAAGCTTTCTTT.

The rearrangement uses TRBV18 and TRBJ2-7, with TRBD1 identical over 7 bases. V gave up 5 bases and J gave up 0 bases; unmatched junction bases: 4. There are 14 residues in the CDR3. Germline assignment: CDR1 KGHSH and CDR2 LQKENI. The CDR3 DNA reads TGTGCCAGCTCAGGGACAGAAAGCTCCTACGAGCAGTACTTC. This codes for CASSGTESSYEQYF.

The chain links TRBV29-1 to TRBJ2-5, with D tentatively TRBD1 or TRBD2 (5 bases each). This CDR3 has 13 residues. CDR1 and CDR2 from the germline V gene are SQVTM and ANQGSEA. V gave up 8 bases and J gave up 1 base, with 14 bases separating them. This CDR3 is CSLIRDGQETQYF. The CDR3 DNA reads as TGCAGCTTGATAAGGGACGGCCAAGAGACCCAGTACTTC.

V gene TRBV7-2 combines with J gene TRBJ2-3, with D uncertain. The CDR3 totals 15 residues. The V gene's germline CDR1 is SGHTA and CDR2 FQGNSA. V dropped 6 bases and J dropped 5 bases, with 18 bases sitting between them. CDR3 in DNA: TGTGCCAGCAGTATTGGCGGAGATAGGCTAGATACGCAGTATTTT. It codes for CASSIGGDRLDTQYF.

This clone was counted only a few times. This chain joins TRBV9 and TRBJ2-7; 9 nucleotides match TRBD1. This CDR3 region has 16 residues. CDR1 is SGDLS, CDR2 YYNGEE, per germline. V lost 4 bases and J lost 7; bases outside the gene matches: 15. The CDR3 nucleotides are TGTGCCAGCAGCCCAAGAGGGCCGGGACAGGGTGGTGAGCAGTACTTC. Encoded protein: CASSPRGPGQGGEQYF.

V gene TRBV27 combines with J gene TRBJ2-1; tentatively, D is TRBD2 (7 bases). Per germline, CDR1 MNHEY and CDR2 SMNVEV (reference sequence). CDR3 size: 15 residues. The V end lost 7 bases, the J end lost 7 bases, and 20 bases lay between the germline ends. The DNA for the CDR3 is TGTGCCAGCACCGAAGGGGGGGCCCTATGGAATGAGCAGTTCTTC. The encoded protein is CASTEGGALWNEQFF.

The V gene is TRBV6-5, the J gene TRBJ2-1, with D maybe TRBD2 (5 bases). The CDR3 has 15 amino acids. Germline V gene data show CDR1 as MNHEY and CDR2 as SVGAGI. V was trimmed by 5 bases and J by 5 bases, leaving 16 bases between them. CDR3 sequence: CASSLGASRNNEQFF. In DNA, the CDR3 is TGTGCCAGCAGTCTCGGCGCTAGCCGTAACAATGAGCAGTTCTTC.

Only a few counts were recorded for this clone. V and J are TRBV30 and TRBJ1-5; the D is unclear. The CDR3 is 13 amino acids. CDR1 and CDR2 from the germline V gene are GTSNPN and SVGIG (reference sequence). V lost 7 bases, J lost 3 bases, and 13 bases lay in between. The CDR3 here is CASNSQDNQPQHF. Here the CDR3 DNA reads TGTGCCTCAAATTCGCAGGACAATCAGCCCCAGCATTTT.

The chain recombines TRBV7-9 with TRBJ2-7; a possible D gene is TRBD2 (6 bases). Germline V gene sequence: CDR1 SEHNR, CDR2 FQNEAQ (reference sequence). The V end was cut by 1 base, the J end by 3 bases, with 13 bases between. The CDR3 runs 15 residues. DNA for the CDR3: TGTGCCAGCAGCTTAGGGGGATCGGGGGTCTACGAGCAGTACTTC. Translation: CASSLGGSGVYEQYF.